This T cell receptor (beta chain) was identified during a study of OX40 agonist ivuxolimab in advanced cancers. Study overall: Three patients got partial responses; one had hepatocellular carcinoma and two had cutaneous melanoma.

Regarding this clone: Its specificity is unknown.

Study findings and constraints: Blood T cells, both CD4+ and CD8+, expanded clonally by week 6 at 0.1 to 3.0 mg/kg.

The CDR3 has 15 amino acids. CDR1 is MNHNY and CDR2 is SVGAGI in the germline V gene (reference sequence). With 0 bases removed from V and 8 bases from J, the gap between germline ends came to 11 bases. Sequencing was performed with immunoSEQ multiplex PCR; in TCRdb, only in-frame clones are kept and a portion is missing. The table has about 91,000 clones, approximately 85% seen once. The receptor was derived from an adult with an advanced solid tumor such as melanoma, head and neck, liver or kidney cancer. Sequencing was performed on CD4+ or CD8+ T cells sorted from blood, taken in a trial of the OX40 agonist ivuxolimab. This chain joins TRBV6-6 and TRBJ1-6, with D possibly being TRBD1 (6 bases). The CDR3 sequence is CASSYSGQGHSPLHF. The CDR3 DNA is TGTGCCAGCAGTTACTCGGGGCAGGGGCATTCACCCCTCCACTTT.